This T cell receptor (beta chain) originates from a study of radiation and T cells in renal cell carcinoma. On the study more broadly: Nephrectomy followed 15 Gy stereotactic body radiation by 4 weeks.

The time point was: baseline pretreatment blood. The treatment was: 15 Gy SBRT to primary tumor, nephrectomy 4 weeks later. This renal cell carcinoma was of the clear cell type. Note on this clone: What it binds is unknown.

This CDR3 spans 14 amino acids. Germline assignment: CDR1 MNHNY and CDR2 SVGAGI (reference sequence). The ends were cut back, 10 bases at V and 0 bases at J, with 13 bases in the middle. Produced via immunoSEQ multiplex PCR; TCRdb's table is partial and in-frame only. The data contain 90,000 to 100,000 clones, approximately 86% of them seen just once; the ten biggest clones take up 7.5% to 8.5%. General study findings and limits: No pretreatment tumor biopsies were available for baseline clonotypes.

The rearrangement links TRBV6-6 to TRBJ1-5, with D perhaps TRBD1 (6 bases). This sample comprised blood, obtained from a patient whose treatment included radiotherapy and nephrectomy. This sequence originates from a man in his fifties or sixties with renal cell carcinoma. The CDR3 is CATRQGNSNQPQHF. The CDR3 DNA follows: TGTGCCACACGCCAGGGGAATAGCAATCAGCCCCAGCATTTT.